This entry features one TCR beta chain sequence. The CDR3 is 15 amino acids. V was clipped by 0 bases and J by 8 bases, with 14 bases between them. The germline V gene has CDR1 SGHRS and CDR2 YFSETQ. Methods used by the authors: Quantification of nucleated cells was approximated via reference gene primer amplification. Assay: immunoSEQ multiplex PCR; the TCRdb copy retains only in-frame clones and omits some. That table supplies the V and J calls and clone size; D and trimming were determined from the DNA. The sample lists 250,000 to 350,000 clones; around 87% were seen once. This record belongs to a study of blood T cell repertoires in COVID-19. Study context: Italy, Spain and the United States were the sources of the convalescent and acute COVID-19 samples.

The specimen sequenced was peripheral blood. The chain couples TRBV5-1 to TRBJ1-4; D uncertain. The sequence was obtained from a man younger than 30 with active or convalescent COVID-19. CDR3 loop: CASSLEWGVGEKLFF. The CDR3, as DNA: TGCGCCAGCAGCTTGGAATGGGGAGTAGGAGAAAAACTGTTTTTT.